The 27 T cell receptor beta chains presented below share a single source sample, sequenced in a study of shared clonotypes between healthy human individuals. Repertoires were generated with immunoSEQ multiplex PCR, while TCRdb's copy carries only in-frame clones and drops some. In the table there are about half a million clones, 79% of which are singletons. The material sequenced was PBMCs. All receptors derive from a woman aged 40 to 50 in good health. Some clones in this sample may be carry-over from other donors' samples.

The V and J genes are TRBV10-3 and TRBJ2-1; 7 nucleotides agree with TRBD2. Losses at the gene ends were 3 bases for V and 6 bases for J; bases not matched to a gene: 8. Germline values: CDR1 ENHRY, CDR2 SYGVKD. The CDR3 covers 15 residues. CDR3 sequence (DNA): TGTGCCATCAGTGACCCCTTTCCGGGGGGCAATGAGCAGTTCTTC. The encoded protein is CAISDPFPGGNEQFF.

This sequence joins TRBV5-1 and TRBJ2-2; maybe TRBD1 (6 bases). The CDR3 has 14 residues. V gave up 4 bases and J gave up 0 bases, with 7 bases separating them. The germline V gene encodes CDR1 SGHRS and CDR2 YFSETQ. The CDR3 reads CASSGTTNTGELFF. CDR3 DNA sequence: TGCGCCAGCAGCGGGACAACGAACACCGGGGAGCTGTTTTTT.

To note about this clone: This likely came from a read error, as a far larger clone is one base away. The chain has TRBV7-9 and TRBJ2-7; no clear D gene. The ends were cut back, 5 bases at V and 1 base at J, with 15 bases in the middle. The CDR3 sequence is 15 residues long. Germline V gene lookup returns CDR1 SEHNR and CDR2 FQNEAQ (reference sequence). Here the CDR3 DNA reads TGTGCCAGCAGCCAACTGTCTGGGCTTTCCTACGAGCAGTACTTC. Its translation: CASSQLSGLSYEQYF. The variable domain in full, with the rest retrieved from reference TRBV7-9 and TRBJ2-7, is DTGVSQNPRHKITKRGQNVTFRCDPISEHNRLYWYRQTLGQGPEFLTYFQNEAQLEKSRLLSDRFSAERPKGSFSTLEIQRTEQGDSAMYLCASSQLSGLSYEQYFGPGTRLTVT.

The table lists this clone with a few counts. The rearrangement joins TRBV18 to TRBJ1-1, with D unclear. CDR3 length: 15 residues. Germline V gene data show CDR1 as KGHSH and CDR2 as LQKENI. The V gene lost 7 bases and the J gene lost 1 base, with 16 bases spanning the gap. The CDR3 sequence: CASLDFGGANTEAFF. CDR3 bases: TGTGCCAGCTTAGACTTCGGAGGAGCGAACACTGAAGCTTTCTTT.

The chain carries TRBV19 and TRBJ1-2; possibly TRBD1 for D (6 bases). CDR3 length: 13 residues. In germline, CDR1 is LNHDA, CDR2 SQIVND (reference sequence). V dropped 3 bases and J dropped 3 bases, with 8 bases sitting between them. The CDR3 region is CASSIQGHYGYTF. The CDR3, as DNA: TGTGCCAGTAGTATTCAGGGGCACTATGGCTACACCTTC.

In DNA form, the CDR3 reads TGTGCCAGCAGCCGAGGCCCCGCGGGGACCGGGGAGCTGTTTTTT. As protein: CASSRGPAGTGELFF. This chain links TRBV7-2 with TRBJ2-2; TRBD2 might be the D (6 bases). Germline CDR1 SGHTA, CDR2 FQGNSA. The CDR3 is made up of 15 amino acids. The V and J ends lost 5 bases and 5 bases respectively, with 15 bases between them.

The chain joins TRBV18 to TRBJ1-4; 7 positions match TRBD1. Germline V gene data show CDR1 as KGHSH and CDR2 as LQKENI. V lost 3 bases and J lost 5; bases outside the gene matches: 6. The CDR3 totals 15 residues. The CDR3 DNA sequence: TGTGCCAGCTCACCGTGGACAGGCGGAAATGAAAAACTGTTTTTT. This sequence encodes CASSPWTGGNEKLFF.

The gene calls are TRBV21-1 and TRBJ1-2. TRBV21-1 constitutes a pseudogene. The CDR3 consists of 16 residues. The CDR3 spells CASSKALLEPQYGYTF. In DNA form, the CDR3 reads TGTGCCAGCAGCAAAGCCCTGCTAGAGCCCCAGTATGGCTACACCTTC.

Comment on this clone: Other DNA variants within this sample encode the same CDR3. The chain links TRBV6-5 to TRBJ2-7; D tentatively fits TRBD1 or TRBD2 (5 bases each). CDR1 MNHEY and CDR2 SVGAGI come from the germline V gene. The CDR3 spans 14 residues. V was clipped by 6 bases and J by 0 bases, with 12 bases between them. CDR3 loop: CASSYERGSYEQYF. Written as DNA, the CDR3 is TGTGCCAGCAGCTACGAGAGGGGCTCCTACGAGCAGTACTTC.

CDR3 nucleotide sequence: TGTGCCAGCAGCTCGTCGACGATTACAGATACGCAGTATTTT. Residues: CASSSSTITDTQYF. The genes are TRBV7-2 and TRBJ2-3; D gene unclear. The length of the CDR3 is 14 residues. Trimming cost V 4 bases and J 3 bases, with 11 bases left between them. CDR1 is SGHTA, CDR2 FQGNSA, per germline.

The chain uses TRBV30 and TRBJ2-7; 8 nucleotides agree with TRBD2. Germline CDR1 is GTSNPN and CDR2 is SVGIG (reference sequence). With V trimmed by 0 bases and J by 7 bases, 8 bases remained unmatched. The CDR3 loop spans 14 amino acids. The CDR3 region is CAWSVVLAEGEQYF. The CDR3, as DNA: TGTGCCTGGAGTGTAGTACTAGCGGAGGGGGAGCAGTACTTC.

The CDR3 region is CASSLAPDNSYTF. CDR3 nucleotides: TGCGCCAGCAGCTTGGCCCCCGACAATAGCTACACCTTC. This chain links TRBV5-1 with TRBJ1-2; D unresolved. Germline lookup yields CDR1 SGHRS and CDR2 YFSETQ. V lost 0 bases and J lost 9, with 12 bases in between. The CDR3 extends over 13 amino acids.

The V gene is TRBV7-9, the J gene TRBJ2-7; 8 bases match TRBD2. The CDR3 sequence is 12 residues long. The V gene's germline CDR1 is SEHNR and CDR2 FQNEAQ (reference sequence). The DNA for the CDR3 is TGTGTATGCGGGGAGACTAGCGACGAGCAGTACTTC. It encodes CVCGETSDEQYF.

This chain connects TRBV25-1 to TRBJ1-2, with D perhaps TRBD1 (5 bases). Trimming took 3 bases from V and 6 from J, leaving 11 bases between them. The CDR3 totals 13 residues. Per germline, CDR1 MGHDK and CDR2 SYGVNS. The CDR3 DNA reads TGTGCCAGCAGTGAGTACCCGGGGGATGGCTACACCTTC. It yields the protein CASSEYPGDGYTF.

The CDR3 is CASSLVGQGNGYTF. For the CDR3, the DNA is TGTGCCAGCAGCTTGGTGGGACAGGGGAATGGCTACACCTTC. The chain combines TRBV5-6 with TRBJ1-2; 10 bases fit TRBD1. The CDR3 has 14 amino acids. From germline, CDR1 is SGHDT and CDR2 YYEEEE. V lost 0 bases to trimming and J lost 6 bases; unmatched junction nucleotides: 2.

The DNA of the CDR3 is TGTGCCAGCAACCAACAGGGATTTGGCAAAAACATTCAGTACTTC. Protein: CASNQQGFGKNIQYF. V is TRBV6-6 and J is TRBJ2-4; a weak D match, TRBD1 (6 bases). Trimming took off 7 bases at V and 3 bases at J, with 16 bases between the two ends. Germline V gene data show CDR1 as MNHNY and CDR2 as SVGAGI (reference sequence). CDR3 length: 15 residues.

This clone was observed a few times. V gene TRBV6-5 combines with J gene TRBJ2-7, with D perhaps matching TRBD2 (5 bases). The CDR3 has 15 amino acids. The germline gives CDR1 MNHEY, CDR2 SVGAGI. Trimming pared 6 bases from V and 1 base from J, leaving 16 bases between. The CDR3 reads CASRARGLGSYEQYF. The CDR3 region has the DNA TGTGCCAGCAGGGCTCGCGGACTCGGATCCTACGAGCAGTACTTC.

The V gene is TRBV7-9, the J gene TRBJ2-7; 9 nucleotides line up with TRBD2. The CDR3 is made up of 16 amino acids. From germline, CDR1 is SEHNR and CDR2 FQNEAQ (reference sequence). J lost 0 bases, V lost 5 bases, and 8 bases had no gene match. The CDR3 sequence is CASSPKTSGSSYEQYF. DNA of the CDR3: TGTGCCAGCAGCCCAAAGACTAGCGGCAGCTCCTACGAGCAGTACTTC.

CDR3 coding DNA: TGTGCCAGCTCACCATTGGGGATGGGACAGGCCTACGAGCAGTACTTC. This gives the protein CASSPLGMGQAYEQYF. The chain employs TRBV18 and TRBJ2-7, with 8 bases fitting TRBD1. This CDR3 has 16 amino acids. CDR1 and CDR2 (germline): KGHSH, LQKENI. V lost 2 bases, J lost 2 bases, and 8 bases stayed unmatched.

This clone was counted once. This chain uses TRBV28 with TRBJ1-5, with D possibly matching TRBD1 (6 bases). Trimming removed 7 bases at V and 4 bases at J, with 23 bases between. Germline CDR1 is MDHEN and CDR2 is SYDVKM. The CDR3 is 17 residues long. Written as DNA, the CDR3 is TGTGCCAGCACCGAAATGCAAGGGGGACCATCAAATCAGCCCCAGCATTTT. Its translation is CASTEMQGGPSNQPQHF.

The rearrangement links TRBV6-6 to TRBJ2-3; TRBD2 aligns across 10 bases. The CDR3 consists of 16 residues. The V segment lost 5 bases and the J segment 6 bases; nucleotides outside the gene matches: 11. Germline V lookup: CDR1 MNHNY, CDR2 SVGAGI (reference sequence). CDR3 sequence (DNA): TGTGCCAGCAGTCGCCCGCTAGCGGGAGATAGTGATACGCAGTATTTT. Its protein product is CASSRPLAGDSDTQYF.

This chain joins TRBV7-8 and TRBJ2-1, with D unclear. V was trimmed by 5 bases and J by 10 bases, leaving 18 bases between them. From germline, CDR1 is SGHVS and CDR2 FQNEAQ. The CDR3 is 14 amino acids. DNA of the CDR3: TGTGCCAGCAGCCGCAGAGCGCTTTTGGGGGAGCAGTTCTTC. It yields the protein CASSRRALLGEQFF.

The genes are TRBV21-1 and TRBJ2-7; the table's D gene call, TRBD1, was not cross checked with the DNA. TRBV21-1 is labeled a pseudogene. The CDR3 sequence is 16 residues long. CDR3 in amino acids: CASSSYRGPLAYEQYF. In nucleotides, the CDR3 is TGTGCCAGCAGCAGCTACAGGGGGCCTTTGGCCTACGAGCAGTACTTC.

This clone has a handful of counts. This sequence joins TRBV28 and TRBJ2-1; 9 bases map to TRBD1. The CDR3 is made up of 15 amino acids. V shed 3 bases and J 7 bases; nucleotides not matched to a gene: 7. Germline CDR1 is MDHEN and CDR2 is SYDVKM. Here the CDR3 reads CASSLPGQGWNEQFF. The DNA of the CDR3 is TGTGCCAGCAGTTTGCCGGGACAGGGTTGGAATGAGCAGTTCTTC.

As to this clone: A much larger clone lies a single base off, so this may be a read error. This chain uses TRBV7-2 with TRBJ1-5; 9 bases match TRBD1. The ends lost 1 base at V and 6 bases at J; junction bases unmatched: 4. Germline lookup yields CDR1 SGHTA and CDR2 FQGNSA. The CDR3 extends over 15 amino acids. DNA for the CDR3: TGTGCCAGCAGCTTAGGACAGGGGGTGAGTCAGCCCCAGCATTTT. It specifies CASSLGQGVSQPQHF.

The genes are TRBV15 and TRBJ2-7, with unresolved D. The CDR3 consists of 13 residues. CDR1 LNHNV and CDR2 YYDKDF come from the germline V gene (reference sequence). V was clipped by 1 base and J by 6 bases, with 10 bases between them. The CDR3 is CATSRAPDREQYF. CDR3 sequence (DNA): TGTGCCACCAGCAGAGCACCGGACCGCGAGCAGTACTTC.

CDR3 sequence: CASSQGRPGELFF. CDR3 DNA: TGTGCCAGCAGCCAGGGCAGGCCCGGGGAGCTGTTTTTT. The rearrangement uses TRBV14 and TRBJ2-2, with D unclear. V was cut by 3 bases and J by 6 bases, with 8 bases left in between. This CDR3 contains 13 residues. Per germline, CDR1 SGHDN and CDR2 FVKESK.